These 16 T cell receptor beta chains were all obtained from the same sample, sequenced in a study of blood T cell repertoires in COVID-19. Generated by immunoSEQ multiplex PCR, the TCRdb table keeps only in-frame clones and is missing some. The table has some 130,000 clones, roughly 80% seen once; the top ten hold over 1.1%. Sequenced material: peripheral blood. The receptors originated from a man between 60 and 70 years old with acute or convalescent COVID-19.

The CDR3 protein is CASSFFQQGFQETQYF. The CDR3 coding sequence is TGTGCCAGCAGCTTCTTCCAGCAGGGATTCCAAGAGACCCAGTACTTC. The chain joins TRBV11-2 to TRBJ2-5; the D gene is possibly TRBD1 (5 bases). Per the germline V gene, CDR1 is SGHAT and CDR2 is FQNNGV. CDR3 length: 16 residues. With 3 bases removed from V and 1 base from J, the gap between germline ends came to 15 bases. Looking up the rest from reference TRBV11-2 and TRBJ2-5 gives the full variable domain: EAGVAQSPRYKIIEKRQSVAFWCNPISGHATLYWYQQILGQGPKLLIQFQNNGVVDDSQLPKDRFSAERLKGVDSTLKIQPAKLEDSAVYLCASSFFQQGFQETQYFGPGTRLLVL.

The chain is built from TRBV11-2 and TRBJ2-2; D might be TRBD1 (6 bases). Trimming stripped 0 bases from V and 6 bases from J, with 14 bases between. Germline V gene lookup returns CDR1 SGHAT and CDR2 FQNNGV. The CDR3 is 16 residues long. The CDR3 DNA is TGTGCCAGCAGCTTAGAGGGGTCAGGGGTAGCCGGGGAGCTGTTTTTT. This gives the protein CASSLEGSGVAGELFF.

This sequence joins TRBV27 and TRBJ1-2; D is perhaps TRBD1 (6 bases). In germline, CDR1 is MNHEY, CDR2 SMNVEV (reference sequence). V gave up 3 bases and J gave up 7 bases, with 12 bases separating them. The CDR3 length is 13 residues. DNA for the CDR3: TGTGCCAGCAGTTTTTGGGGGCAAGGTGGCTACACCTTC. Its protein product is CASSFWGQGGYTF.

With respect to this clone: This specimen includes other DNA sequences encoding the same CDR3. This chain uses TRBV5-1 with TRBJ1-1; tentatively, D is TRBD1 (5 bases). V shed 0 bases and J shed 5 bases, with 11 bases lying between them. Germline lookup yields CDR1 SGHRS and CDR2 YFSETQ. This CDR3 region has 14 residues. CDR3 nucleotide sequence: TGCGCCAGCAGCTTGGGGGACCGGGGGACTGAAGCTTTCTTT. Translated: CASSLGDRGTEAFF.

The chain has TRBV11-2 and TRBJ1-2, with D unresolved. Germline values: CDR1 SGHAT, CDR2 FQNNGV. Trimming removed 6 bases from V and 0 bases from J, with 11 bases in between. This CDR3 is built from 14 residues. CDR3 sequence (DNA): TGTGCCAGCAGTCTTCCTGTCCCTAACTATGGCTACACCTTC. Its translation is CASSLPVPNYGYTF.

This clone was detected ten times or more. The rearrangement joins TRBV24-1 to TRBJ2-2; D perhaps matches TRBD2 (5 bases). Germline values: CDR1 KGHDR, CDR2 SFDVKD. There are 13 residues in the CDR3. Trimming pared 3 bases from V and 6 bases from J, leaving 7 bases between. CDR3 sequence: CATSDGAAGELFF. CDR3 nucleotide sequence: TGTGCCACCAGTGATGGAGCGGCCGGGGAGCTGTTTTTT.

This chain connects TRBV7-9 to TRBJ1-3, with TRBD1 identical over 7 bases. The length of the CDR3 is 14 residues. From germline, CDR1 is SEHNR and CDR2 FQNEAQ (reference sequence). The V segment lost 5 bases and the J segment 2 bases; nucleotides outside the gene matches: 3. The CDR3 reads CASSKTGPGNTIYF. The CDR3 DNA follows: TGTGCCAGCAGCAAGACAGGGCCTGGAAACACCATATATTTT.

The gene calls are TRBV5-1 and TRBJ1-2, with D perhaps matching TRBD1 (5 bases). The CDR3 is 17 residues long. Trimming shortened V by 1 base and J by 5 bases, and 21 bases separated the two germline ends. Germline V gene data show CDR1 as SGHRS and CDR2 as YFSETQ. CDR3: CASSLTDSNTYPYGYTF. DNA for the CDR3: TGCGCCAGCAGCTTGACCGACAGTAACACATACCCATATGGCTACACCTTC.

V is TRBV10-1 and J is TRBJ2-3, with 8 nucleotides matching TRBD2. Germline CDR1 is WNHNN and CDR2 is SYGVQD (reference sequence). This CDR3 contains 17 residues. V dropped 5 bases and J dropped 4; count of bases not matched to a gene: 14. The CDR3 loop is CASSSDGAGVGPDTQYF. In DNA, the CDR3 is TGCGCCAGCAGTTCCGACGGAGCGGGAGTCGGGCCAGATACGCAGTATTTT.

V is TRBV14 and J is TRBJ1-2; 8 bases are shared with TRBD1. The CDR3 length is 14 residues. Trimming cost V 2 bases and J 7 bases; bases outside gene matches: 6. Looked up from germline, CDR1 is SGHDN and CDR2 is FVKESK. CDR3 bases: TGTGCCAGCAGCCAAATGACAGGGGAAGGTGGCTACACCTTC. Translation gives CASSQMTGEGGYTF.

This chain links TRBV29-1 with TRBJ2-7; maybe TRBD2 (5 bases). The CDR3 is 13 residues long. V gave up 3 bases and J gave up 0 bases, with 9 bases separating them. Germline V gives CDR1 SQVTM, CDR2 ANQGSEA. The CDR3 nucleotides are TGCAGCGTTGAGTTAGCGACCTCCTACGAGCAGTACTTC. Translated: CSVELATSYEQYF.

The V call is TRBV5-4, the J call TRBJ2-5; 14 positions agree with TRBD2. The germline V gene has CDR1 SGHNT and CDR2 YYREEE (reference sequence). J gave up 5 bases and V 3 bases, and 6 bases lay outside the gene matches. The CDR3 covers 16 residues. CDR3: CASSSGLAGEGETQYF. CDR3 nucleotides: TGTGCCAGCAGCTCGGGACTAGCGGGAGAAGGGGAGACCCAGTACTTC.

The chain combines TRBV9 with TRBJ2-5, with 8 nucleotides matching TRBD1. The V gene end was trimmed by 3 bases and the J gene end by 0 bases; junction bases not matched to a gene: 7. The germline CDR1 and CDR2 sequences are SGDLS and YYNGEE. The CDR3 runs 16 residues. CDR3 DNA: TGTGCCAGCAGCGCTCTGGACAGGGAGTACCAAGAGACCCAGTACTTC. This sequence encodes CASSALDREYQETQYF.

This chain links TRBV9 with TRBJ2-3; 9 bases agree with TRBD2. The CDR3 is 16 amino acids. The germline CDR1 and CDR2 sequences are SGDLS and YYNGEE. Trimming cost V 2 bases and J 8 bases; bases outside gene matches: 12. CDR3 amino acids: CASSVSSVAGALTQYF. In nucleotides, the CDR3 is TGTGCCAGCAGCGTGTCCTCGGTAGCGGGGGCCCTTACGCAGTATTTT.

The V gene is TRBV10-2, the J gene TRBJ2-1, with TRBD2 matching over 7 bases. The CDR3 runs 15 residues. The V gene's germline CDR1 is WSHSY and CDR2 SAAADI. After removal of 4 bases from V and 9 bases from J, the junction contained 12 bases not matched to a gene. The CDR3 DNA reads TGCGCCAGCAGTGGTTTGGGGGGGAGTAGCCCTGAGCAGTTCTTC. This encodes CASSGLGGSSPEQFF.

The chain is built from TRBV11-2 and TRBJ2-7; TRBD1 aligns across 9 bases. Germline V gives CDR1 SGHAT, CDR2 FQNNGV. The CDR3 spans 14 residues. J gave up 3 bases and V 1 base, and 1 base lay outside the gene matches. In nucleotides, the CDR3 is TGTGCCAGCAGCTTAGGACAGGGGGGCTACGAGCAGTACTTC. Protein sequence: CASSLGQGGYEQYF.